The TCR beta chain described here comes from a study of blood T cell repertoires in COVID-19. At the level of the study: Samples came from the United States, Italy and Spain, spanning acute and convalescent COVID-19. T cells, B-cell-depleted T cells, or PBMCs provided the cDNA or gDNA that served as material.

Authors' processing steps: Researchers report that nucleated cell counts were estimated from reference gene primer amplification. Generated by immunoSEQ multiplex PCR, the TCRdb table keeps only in-frame clones and is missing some. The V and J calls and the clone size are those of that table, but D and trimming were determined from the DNA. Of 100,000 to 140,000 clones in the sample, around 90% are singletons; the top ten hold 1% to 1.5%. Germline values: CDR1 SGHRS, CDR2 YFSETQ. This CDR3 contains 15 residues. V lost 0 bases to trimming and J lost 2 bases; unmatched junction nucleotides: 5. The TCR originated in a woman aged 25 to 39 with acute or convalescent COVID-19. The sample comprised peripheral blood. The rearrangement uses TRBV5-1 and TRBJ2-7, with 7 bases that match TRBD2. The CDR3: CASSLVASGTYEQYF. The CDR3 region has the DNA TGCGCCAGCAGCTTGGTGGCTAGCGGTACCTACGAGCAGTACTTC. Full variable domain (outside the CDR3, taken from reference TRBV5-1 and TRBJ2-7): KAGVTQTPRYLIKTRGQQVTLSCSPISGHRSVSWYQQTPGQGLQFLFEYFSETQRNKGNFPGRFSGRQFSNSRSEMNVSTLELGDSALYLCASSLVASGTYEQYFGPGTRLTVT.